This TCR beta chain was sequenced in a study of CD8 T cell repertoires and HIV-1 epitope variants. Study details: Controls were a CMV, EBV and flu peptide pool, Ebola AY9 negative control, and no-peptide well. Separate from the cultures, 1M uncultured T cells served as baseline. Regarding the study as a whole: The assay identified only TCR beta chains of antigen-proliferating T cells. Some 10 antigen-specific TCR beta clonotypes were found; roughly six seemed cross-reactive to variants.

Sequencing used immunoSEQ multiplex PCR; TCRdb keeps in-frame clones, though not all of them. Of approximately 90,000 clones listed, around 67% were seen once; the top ten hold 20% to 30%. Points on this clone: Its target is not known.

The germline V gene has CDR1 MDHEN and CDR2 SYDVKM. This CDR3 has 14 amino acids. V lost 2 bases and J 10 bases, leaving 15 bases between the germline ends. The chain combines TRBV28 with TRBJ2-1, with no clear D. The sample comprised uncultured baseline CD8+ T cells from peripheral blood mononuclear cells (PBMCs). This clonotype was obtained from a male donor with HIV. CDR3 in amino acids: CASSLSFAVGEQFF. The DNA for the CDR3 is TGTGCCAGCAGTTTAAGCTTCGCGGTGGGGGAGCAGTTCTTC.